Listed below are T cell receptor beta chains from one sample, sequenced in a study of cytomegalovirus exposure and HLA in healthy donors. Sequencing used immunoSEQ multiplex PCR; TCRdb keeps in-frame clones, though not all of them. The repertoire holds 200,000 to 250,000 clones, 65% to 85% seen once, with 11% to 15% in the top ten. Sample: PBMCs. The receptors were sampled from a woman aged 25-40 years in good health and CMV-seropositive. The CDR3 runs from the conserved cysteine through the conserved F or W. Fields, in order: V gene, J gene, D gene, CDR3 protein. The D gene is left open where the match is weak.

v_gene: TRBV30
j_gene: TRBJ1-1
d_gene: NA
CDR3aa: CAWNGALIRDTEAFF

v_gene: TRBV28
j_gene: TRBJ1-3
d_gene: NA
CDR3aa: CASSSRNSGNTIYF

v_gene: TRBV19
j_gene: TRBJ1-5
d_gene: NA
CDR3aa: CASSREGPSNQPQHF

v_gene: TRBV7-8
j_gene: TRBJ2-3
d_gene: TRBD1
CDR3aa: CASSLSDRETDTQYF

v_gene: TRBV29-1
j_gene: TRBJ2-1
d_gene: NA
CDR3aa: CSVPVGGDEQFF

v_gene: TRBV6-5
j_gene: TRBJ1-2
d_gene: NA
CDR3aa: CASSGVTDYGYTF

v_gene: TRBV30
j_gene: TRBJ1-2
d_gene: NA
CDR3aa: CAWTLGVGNYGYTF

v_gene: TRBV7-6
j_gene: TRBJ2-7
d_gene: NA
CDR3aa: CASSKNVGSYEQYF

v_gene: TRBV27
j_gene: TRBJ2-1
d_gene: TRBD1
CDR3aa: CASSFGQGAANEQFF

v_gene: TRBV25-1
j_gene: TRBJ2-7
d_gene: NA
CDR3aa: CASRGLGPSYEQYF

v_gene: TRBV27
j_gene: TRBJ2-3
d_gene: TRBD2
CDR3aa: CASSARDYLTDTQYF

v_gene: TRBV7-2
j_gene: TRBJ2-7
d_gene: NA
CDR3aa: CASSSDDGPYEQYF

v_gene: TRBV29-1
j_gene: TRBJ2-1
d_gene: TRBD2
CDR3aa: CSVEDLTGGPNEQFF

v_gene: TRBV9
j_gene: TRBJ1-2
d_gene: TRBD1
CDR3aa: CASSPTLQGDYGYTF

v_gene: TRBV6-5
j_gene: TRBJ1-1
d_gene: NA
CDR3aa: CASSYQYTTEAFF

v_gene: TRBV19
j_gene: TRBJ2-1
d_gene: TRBD1
CDR3aa: CASSKGQRPNEQFF

v_gene: TRBV28
j_gene: TRBJ2-1
d_gene: TRBD2
CDR3aa: CASSTPGTSGRAPGSYNEQFF

v_gene: TRBV29-1
j_gene: TRBJ1-2
d_gene: TRBD1
CDR3aa: CSDSGQVDYGYTF

v_gene: TRBV13
j_gene: TRBJ2-1
d_gene: TRBD2
CDR3aa: CASSLAGTKQFF

v_gene: TRBV28
j_gene: TRBJ1-2
d_gene: NA
CDR3aa: CASSRPERGLVGYTF

v_gene: TRBV30
j_gene: TRBJ1-2
d_gene: NA
CDR3aa: CAWSPDVTDYGYTF

v_gene: TRBV4-1
j_gene: TRBJ2-1
d_gene: TRBD2
CDR3aa: CASSQDTAGGLNEQFF

v_gene: TRBV6-5
j_gene: TRBJ1-1
d_gene: NA
CDR3aa: CASSSPTTEAFF

v_gene: TRBV18
j_gene: TRBJ1-1
d_gene: NA
CDR3aa: CASSPSPPLRGGEAFF

v_gene: TRBV27
j_gene: TRBJ1-1
d_gene: NA
CDR3aa: CASSWGAHTEAFF

v_gene: TRBV27
j_gene: TRBJ2-5
d_gene: TRBD2
CDR3aa: CASSLAGAPTQYF

v_gene: TRBV28
j_gene: TRBJ2-7
d_gene: NA
CDR3aa: CASNPAGEAYEQYF

v_gene: TRBV18
j_gene: TRBJ2-1
d_gene: TRBD2
CDR3aa: CASSPGSGSTYNEQFF

v_gene: TRBV5-1
j_gene: TRBJ2-7
d_gene: NA
CDR3aa: CASSARGDYEQYF

v_gene: TRBV6-5
j_gene: TRBJ2-2
d_gene: TRBD1
CDR3aa: CASSYETGANTGELFF

v_gene: TRBV2
j_gene: TRBJ1-5
d_gene: NA
CDR3aa: CASSVSHSSNQPQHF

v_gene: TRBV7-2
j_gene: TRBJ2-1
d_gene: NA
CDR3aa: CASSLGGPSYNEQFF

v_gene: TRBV6-5
j_gene: TRBJ1-1
d_gene: TRBD1
CDR3aa: CASSSWTGNTEAFF

v_gene: TRBV10-3
j_gene: TRBJ2-3
d_gene: TRBD1
CDR3aa: CAISEPTGTGSTDTQYF

v_gene: TRBV27
j_gene: TRBJ2-3
d_gene: NA
CDR3aa: CASSFSASTDTQYF

v_gene: TRBV4-3
j_gene: TRBJ2-1
d_gene: NA
CDR3aa: CASSQDNEQFF

v_gene: TRBV5-1
j_gene: TRBJ1-5
d_gene: NA
CDR3aa: CASSSSPGSNQPQHF

v_gene: TRBV28
j_gene: TRBJ2-1
d_gene: NA
CDR3aa: CASGVGEQFF

v_gene: TRBV4-1
j_gene: TRBJ2-7
d_gene: TRBD2
CDR3aa: CASSRVGGLAGAYEQYF

v_gene: TRBV6-1
j_gene: TRBJ2-1
d_gene: NA
CDR3aa: CASSDRGRPVDEQFF

v_gene: TRBV20-1
j_gene: TRBJ2-7
d_gene: NA
CDR3aa: CSALLVREQYF

v_gene: TRBV10-3
j_gene: TRBJ2-7
d_gene: TRBD2
CDR3aa: CAISDVAGGAYEQYF

v_gene: TRBV6-5
j_gene: TRBJ2-7
d_gene: NA
CDR3aa: CASGSLSRSEQYF